This TCR beta chain was identified in a study of blood T cells in healthy people across ages. Germline assignment: CDR1 SGDLS and CDR2 YYNGEE. This CDR3 has 13 residues. V was trimmed by 3 bases and J by 9 bases, leaving 10 bases between them. PCR was performed a second time for about 6 to 12 cycles using a sample-barcoded 5' primer and a J-beta primer mix. One entry per CDR3 protein, called by TCRdb with MiXCR from the 5' RACE reads. The sample records approximately 1,100,000 distinct CDR3 sequences, 45% being singletons. This clonotype was picked up a small number of times. This TCR derives from a woman aged 60 to 75 in good health. The V gene is TRBV9, the J gene TRBJ1-6; a possible D gene is TRBD1 (5 bases). Sample: blood. This CDR3 is CASSERQLSPLHF. The CDR3 nucleotides read TGTGCCAGCAGCGAGCGACAGCTTTCACCCCTCCACTTT.